This TCR beta chain was found in a study of beta chain features in type 1 diabetes. Study-wide background: The number of sorted cells examined across all samples was 107,917,701. Points from the study as a whole: High TCR expression in some cells could lead to their over-representation in cDNA sequencing. In all four CD4+ subsets, TCRB CDR3 length was significantly, moderately reduced in type 1 diabetes. A pattern of fewer insertions and more deletions at VDJ junctions was seen in type 1 diabetes patients.

Since all of the isolated RNA was reverse transcribed, expressed TCRB transcripts were what got sequenced. Sequenced by immunoSEQ multiplex PCR; TCRdb stores in-frame clones only, minus some. The sample consists of tens of thousands of clones, just under 50% of them appearing once. Concerning this clone: What it recognizes is unknown.

The CDR3 runs to 14 residues. V trimming: 3 bases; J trimming: 5 bases; junction bases outside the gene matches: 5. Germline V gene sequence: CDR1 SGHRS, CDR2 YFSETQ. The sample comprised central memory CD4+ T cells from blood. The source is a man aged 25 to 45 with type 1 diabetes. V gene TRBV5-1 combines with J gene TRBJ2-5; 9 bases agree with TRBD1. This chain's CDR3 is CASSYSTGGETQYF. CDR3 bases: TGCGCCAGCAGCTATTCCACAGGGGGCGAGACCCAGTACTTC.